This TCR beta chain derives from a study of blood T cell repertoires in COVID-19. Study-level background: The origin of the acute and convalescent COVID-19 samples was the United States, Italy and Spain. In each case, the material was cDNA or gDNA derived from T cells, B-cell-depleted T cells, or PBMCs.

Per the study methods: Amplification with reference gene primers provided the estimates of nucleated cell counts. Assay: immunoSEQ multiplex PCR; the TCRdb copy retains only in-frame clones and omits some. The V and J calls and the clone size are those of that table, but D and trimming were determined from the DNA. The sample comprises about 97,000 clones, 87% of which are singletons, and just under 20% rests with the top ten. Germline CDR1 reads SGHNT; CDR2 reads YYREEE (reference sequence). This CDR3 has 17 residues. The V gene end was trimmed by 0 bases and the J gene end by 3 bases; junction bases not matched to a gene: 8. This clone was detected a few times.

Source material: peripheral blood. The chain combines TRBV5-4 with TRBJ2-2; 7 nucleotides match TRBD2. The sequence came from a human donor in a cohort sampled during active COVID-19. Written as DNA, the CDR3 is TGTGCCAGCAGCTTGGGTGTGGGACTACTCTACACCGGGGAGCTGTTTTTT. Encoded protein: CASSLGVGLLYTGELFF.